This T cell receptor beta chain was retrieved from a study of blood T cell repertoires in COVID-19. The method was immunoSEQ multiplex PCR; TCRdb's version includes in-frame clones alone and lacks a portion of them. The sample lists roughly 100,000 clones; 70% to 90% were seen once. The sample was peripheral blood. The TCR was taken from a man aged 45-60 years with active COVID-19.

CDR3: CASSTRDPKETWDTQYF. The CDR3 DNA follows: TGTGCCAGCAGTACCCGGGATCCCAAAGAGACATGGGATACGCAGTATTTT. The chain couples TRBV27 to TRBJ2-3; TRBD2 might be the D (5 bases). Trimming took 5 bases from V and 6 from J, leaving 24 bases between them. This CDR3 spans 17 amino acids. Germline CDR1 MNHEY, CDR2 SMNVEV (reference sequence).